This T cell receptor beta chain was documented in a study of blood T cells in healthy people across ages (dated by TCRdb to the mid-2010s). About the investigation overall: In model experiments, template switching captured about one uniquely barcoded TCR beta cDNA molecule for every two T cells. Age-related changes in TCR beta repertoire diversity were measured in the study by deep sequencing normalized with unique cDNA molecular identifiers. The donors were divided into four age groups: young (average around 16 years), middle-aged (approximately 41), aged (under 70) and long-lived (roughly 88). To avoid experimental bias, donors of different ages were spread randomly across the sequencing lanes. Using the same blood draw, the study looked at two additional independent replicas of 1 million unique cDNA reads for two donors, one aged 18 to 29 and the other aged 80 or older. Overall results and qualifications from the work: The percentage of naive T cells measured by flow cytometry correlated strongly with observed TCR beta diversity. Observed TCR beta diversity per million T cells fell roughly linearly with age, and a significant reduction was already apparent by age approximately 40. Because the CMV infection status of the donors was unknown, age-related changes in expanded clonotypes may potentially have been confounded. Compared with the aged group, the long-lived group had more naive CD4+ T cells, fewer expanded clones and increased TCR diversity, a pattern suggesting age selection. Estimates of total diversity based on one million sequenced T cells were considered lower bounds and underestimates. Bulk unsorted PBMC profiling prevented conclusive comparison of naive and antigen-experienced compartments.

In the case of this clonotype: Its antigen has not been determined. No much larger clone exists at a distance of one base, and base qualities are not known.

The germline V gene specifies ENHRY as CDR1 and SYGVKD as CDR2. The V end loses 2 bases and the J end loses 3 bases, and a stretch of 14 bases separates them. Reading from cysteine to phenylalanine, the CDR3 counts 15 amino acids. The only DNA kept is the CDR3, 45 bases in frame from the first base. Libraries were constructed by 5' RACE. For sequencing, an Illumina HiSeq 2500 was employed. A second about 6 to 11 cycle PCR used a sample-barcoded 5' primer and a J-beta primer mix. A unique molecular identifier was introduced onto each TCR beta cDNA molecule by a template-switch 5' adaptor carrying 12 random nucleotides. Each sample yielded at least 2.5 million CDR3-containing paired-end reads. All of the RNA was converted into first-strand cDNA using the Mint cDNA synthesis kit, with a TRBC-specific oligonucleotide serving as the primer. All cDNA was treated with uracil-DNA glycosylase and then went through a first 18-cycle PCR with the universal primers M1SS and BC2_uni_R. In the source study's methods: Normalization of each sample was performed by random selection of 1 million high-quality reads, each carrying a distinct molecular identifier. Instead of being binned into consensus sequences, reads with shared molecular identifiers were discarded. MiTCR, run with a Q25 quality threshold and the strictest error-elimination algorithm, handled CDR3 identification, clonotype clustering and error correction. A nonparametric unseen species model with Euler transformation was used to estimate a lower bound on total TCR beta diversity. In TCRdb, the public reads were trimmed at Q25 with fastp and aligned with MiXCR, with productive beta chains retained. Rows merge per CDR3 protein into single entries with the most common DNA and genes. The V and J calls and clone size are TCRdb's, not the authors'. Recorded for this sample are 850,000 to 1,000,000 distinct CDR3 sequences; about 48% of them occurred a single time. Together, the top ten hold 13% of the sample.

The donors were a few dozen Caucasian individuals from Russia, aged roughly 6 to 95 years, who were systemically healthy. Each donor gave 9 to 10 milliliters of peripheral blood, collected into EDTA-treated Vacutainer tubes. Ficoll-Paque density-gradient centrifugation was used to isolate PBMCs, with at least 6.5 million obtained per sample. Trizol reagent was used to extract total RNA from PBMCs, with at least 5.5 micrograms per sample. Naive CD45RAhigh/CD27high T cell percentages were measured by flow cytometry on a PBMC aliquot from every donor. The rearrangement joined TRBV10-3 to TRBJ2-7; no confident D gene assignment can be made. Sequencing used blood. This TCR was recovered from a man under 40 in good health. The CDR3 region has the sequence CAISEPTRTLYEQYF. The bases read TGTGCCATCAGTGAGCCGACCCGAACTCTCTACGAGCAGTACTTC.